This T cell receptor (beta chain) was recorded in a study of T cell changes during pregnancy in multiple sclerosis. Measured with immunoSEQ multiplex PCR; TCRdb has only the in-frame clones, and not every one. The table records some 19,000 clones, around 90% of them present only once. This CDR3 is built from 15 residues. In germline, CDR1 is LGHNA, CDR2 YSLEER. V lost 0 bases and J lost 7, with 15 bases in between. The TCR comes from a female donor in good health, enrolled as a control in a pregnancy study. The starting material was CD8+ T cells from peripheral blood mononuclear cells, obtained after pregnancy. This chain uses TRBV4-3 with TRBJ1-2; tentatively, D is TRBD1 (5 bases). The CDR3 loop is CASSQDRSRVGGYTF. Written as DNA, the CDR3 is TGCGCCAGCAGCCAAGATAGAAGCAGGGTAGGTGGCTACACCTTC.